Following are 27 T cell receptor beta chains from one sample sequenced in a study of technical replicates of blood from four donors listed by TCRdb under 2017. Library creation used the immunoSEQ multiplex PCR assay. Sourced from immuneACCESS, this table was stored by TCRdb with only in-frame sequences that have V and J called. A share of the clones is absent; for the studies checked, an unresolved V gene accounts for under half, and the remainder has no known explanation. Present in this sample are 65,000 to 90,000 clones, over 90% of which were seen just once. The ten largest account for about 0.4% of the sample. Sequenced sample: T cells isolated from PBMCs. These receptor sequences come from a human donor in good health.

The rearrangement links TRBV7-8 to TRBJ1-1; D ambiguous. Deletions cut 3 bases from V and 4 bases from J, with 6 bases between. The CDR3 runs to 12 residues. CDR1 is SGHVS and CDR2 is FQNEAQ in the germline V gene. CDR3 amino acids: CASSFSSTEAFF. CDR3 bases: TGTGCCAGCAGCTTTAGCTCCACTGAAGCTTTCTTT.

The chain combines TRBV7-9 with TRBJ2-7; 8 bases fit TRBD1. The CDR3 runs 14 residues. In germline, CDR1 is SEHNR, CDR2 FQNEAQ (reference sequence). Trimming took 7 bases from V and 5 from J; bases not matched to a gene: 10. This CDR3 is CASTATQGANEQYF. In DNA form, the CDR3 reads TGTGCCAGCACCGCTACGCAGGGGGCCAACGAGCAGTACTTC.

The V gene is TRBV28, the J gene TRBJ2-3, with TRBD2 matching 10 bases. The germline gives CDR1 MDHEN, CDR2 SYDVKM. Trimming cost V 6 bases and J 0 bases; bases outside gene matches: 6. The CDR3 runs to 16 residues. The CDR3 DNA reads as TGTGCCAGCAGCCGGACTAGCGGAACTAGCACAGATACGCAGTATTTT. Its translation is CASSRTSGTSTDTQYF. The variable domain in full, completed from reference TRBV28 and TRBJ2-3, reads DVKVTQSSRYLVKRTGEKVFLECVQDMDHENMFWYRQDPGLGLRLIYFSYDVKMKEKGDIPEGYSVSREKKERFSLILESASTNQTSMYLCASSRTSGTSTDTQYFGPGTRLTVL.

The rearrangement uses TRBV7-8 and TRBJ2-7, with TRBD2 as a possible D gene (5 bases). The CDR3 extends over 14 amino acids. CDR1 is SGHVS, CDR2 FQNEAQ, per germline. Trimming left V 8 bases short and J 0 bases short, with 14 bases between. CDR3 sequence reads: CASAWVGASYEQYF. CDR3 in DNA: TGTGCCAGCGCGTGGGTGGGAGCCTCCTACGAGCAGTACTTC.

The CDR3 DNA reads as TGTGCCAGCAGCTTAGAGCTAGCGGGAGTGGTAGAGACCCAGTACTTC. Translated: CASSLELAGVVETQYF. The chain combines TRBV7-8 with TRBJ2-5; 10 bases fit TRBD2. With V trimmed by 1 base and J by 4 bases, 6 bases remained unmatched. CDR1 is SGHVS, CDR2 FQNEAQ, per germline. The CDR3 totals 16 residues.

The chain links TRBV10-3 to TRBJ1-3; no clear D. The CDR3 spans 13 residues. Trimming took 4 bases from V and 4 from J, leaving 8 bases between them. The germline V gene encodes CDR1 ENHRY and CDR2 SYGVKD. CDR3 in DNA: TGTGCCATCAGTGGCGGCTCGGGAAACACCATATATTTT. Its protein is CAISGGSGNTIYF.

The CDR3 protein is CAISALRELDNEQFF. Here the CDR3 DNA reads TGTGCCATCAGTGCTCTACGGGAGCTCGACAATGAGCAGTTCTTC. The chain links TRBV10-3 to TRBJ2-1, with a weak D call TRBD2 (6 bases). The CDR3 totals 15 residues. Germline-derived CDR1 and CDR2 are ENHRY and SYGVKD. Trimming took off 4 bases at V and 5 bases at J, with 15 bases between the two ends.

The V call is TRBV28, the J call TRBJ2-7; maybe TRBD2 (5 bases). The length of the CDR3 is 14 residues. Per the germline V gene, CDR1 is MDHEN and CDR2 is SYDVKM. Trimming took 7 bases from V and 3 from J, leaving 16 bases between them. CDR3 bases: TGTGCCAGCACCCCTCGGCAGACTATCTACGAGCAGTACTTC. Translating it yields CASTPRQTIYEQYF.

The chain joins TRBV6-5 to TRBJ1-1; 10 nucleotides match TRBD1. Germline-derived CDR1 and CDR2 are MNHEY and SVGAGI. V dropped 2 bases and J dropped 7; count of bases not matched to a gene: 1. The CDR3 extends over 13 amino acids. This CDR3 reads CASSYRDRGEAFF. CDR3 DNA: TGTGCCAGCAGTTACCGGGACAGGGGTGAAGCTTTCTTT.

The chain employs TRBV12-5 and TRBJ1-1; tentatively, D is TRBD1 (5 bases). V lost 3 bases, J lost 6 bases, and 11 bases lay in between. This CDR3 has 13 residues. Germline values: CDR1 LGHNT, CDR2 FRNRAP. CDR3 nucleotides: TGTGCTAGTGGTTTAGGGGATACGTCTGAAGCTTTCTTT. Translating gives CASGLGDTSEAFF.

The gene calls are TRBV27 and TRBJ2-7; TRBD2 might be the D (7 bases). V shed 2 bases and J shed 3 bases, with 17 bases lying between them. The CDR3 sequence is 16 residues long. Germline CDR1 reads MNHEY; CDR2 reads SMNVEV (reference sequence). DNA for the CDR3: TGTGCCAGCAGTTTAGGGGGGGCGCACAGGTTCTACGAGCAGTACTTC. Translation: CASSLGGAHRFYEQYF.

This chain links TRBV30 with TRBJ2-3; D ambiguous. This CDR3 region has 12 residues. Germline CDR1 reads GTSNPN; CDR2 reads SVGIG (reference sequence). The V and J ends lost 5 bases and 4 bases respectively, with 10 bases between them. As DNA, the CDR3 is TGTGCCTGGCGAGAGTTGGCAGATACGCAGTATTTT. It is translated as CAWRELADTQYF. The full variable domain, completed using reference TRBV30 and TRBJ2-3, is SQTIHQWPATLVQPVGSPLSLECTVEGTSNPNLYWYRQAAGRGLQLLFYSVGIGQISSEVPQNLSASRPQDRQFILSSKKLLLSDSGFYLCAWRELADTQYFGPGTRLTVL.

The gene calls are TRBV19 and TRBJ2-1, with TRBD2 matching 9 bases. CDR3 length: 13 amino acids. J was trimmed by 4 bases and V by 7 bases; bases with no gene match: 2. Germline CDR1 LNHDA, CDR2 SQIVND (reference sequence). DNA of the CDR3: TGTGCCAGTAATCTAGCGGGGTACAATGAGCAGTTCTTC. This translates into CASNLAGYNEQFF.

A note on this clone: Germline and junction disagree at one end, which may indicate a read error. CDR3: CASREVLLTGELFF. The CDR3 DNA reads TGTGCCAGCAGAGAAGTATTATTAACCGGGGAGCTGTTTTTT. This rearrangement joins TRBV2 to TRBJ2-2; D unresolved. The CDR3 extends over 14 amino acids. Germline V gene lookup returns CDR1 SNHLY and CDR2 FYNNEI.

This clone was recorded a few times. The genes are TRBV30 and TRBJ1-1; D is ambiguous. Trimming cost V 1 base and J 2 bases, with 11 bases left between them. The CDR3 consists of 14 residues. CDR1 and CDR2 (germline): GTSNPN, SVGIG (reference sequence). CDR3 in amino acids: CAWSAWRDNTEAFF. CDR3 sequence (DNA): TGTGCCTGGAGTGCATGGCGGGATAACACTGAAGCTTTCTTT.

This sequence joins TRBV10-3 and TRBJ2-3, with D maybe TRBD2 (5 bases). Germline CDR1 is ENHRY and CDR2 is SYGVKD. The CDR3 runs to 14 residues. The V gene lost 4 bases and the J gene lost 4 bases, with 12 bases spanning the gap. The CDR3 is CAISAGGRADTQYF. In DNA, the CDR3 is TGTGCCATCAGTGCTGGAGGCCGTGCAGATACGCAGTATTTT.

The chain carries TRBV5-4 and TRBJ2-1, with a tentative D call TRBD1 (6 bases). This CDR3 is built from 16 residues. The V gene's germline CDR1 is SGHNT and CDR2 YYREEE (reference sequence). V was cut by 0 bases and J by 4 bases, with 14 bases left in between. The CDR3 is CASSLAKGQNYNEQFF. The CDR3 DNA follows: TGTGCCAGCAGCTTGGCCAAAGGACAGAATTACAATGAGCAGTTCTTC.

The rearrangement uses TRBV19 and TRBJ2-5; TRBD2 matches 14 bases. The CDR3 contains 13 residues. Trimming took 8 bases from V and 4 from J; bases not matched to a gene: 0. CDR1 is LNHDA and CDR2 is SQIVND in the germline V gene (reference sequence). The CDR3 spells CASGTSGRETQYF. The CDR3 DNA reads as TGTGCCAGTGGGACTAGCGGGAGAGAGACCCAGTACTTC. Full variable domain (rest looked up from reference TRBV19 and TRBJ2-5): DGGITQSPKYLFRKEGQNVTLSCEQNLNHDAMYWYRQDPGQGLRLIYYSQIVNDFQKGDIAEGYSVSREKKESFPLTVTSAQKNPTAFYLCASGTSGRETQYFGPGTRLLVL.

This sequence joins TRBV27 and TRBJ2-2, with D hard to call. There are 11 residues in the CDR3. CDR1 and CDR2 from the germline V gene are MNHEY and SMNVEV (reference sequence). The V and J ends lost 6 bases and 4 bases respectively, with 3 bases between them. CDR3 loop: CASSGTGELFF. The CDR3 region has the DNA TGTGCCAGCAGCGGCACCGGGGAGCTGTTTTTT.

The rearrangement uses TRBV7-6 and TRBJ1-3; D gene unclear. There are 13 residues in the CDR3. V lost 8 bases and J lost 0, with 8 bases in between. The V gene's germline CDR1 is SGHVS and CDR2 FNYEAQ. CDR3 region: CASSRDSGNTIYF. CDR3 nucleotides: TGTGCCAGCTCCCGGGACTCTGGAAACACCATATATTTT.

The chain couples TRBV10-3 to TRBJ2-5; weak D call: TRBD1 (5 bases). CDR1 ENHRY and CDR2 SYGVKD come from the germline V gene. The V end lost 6 bases, the J end lost 3 bases, and 14 bases lay between the germline ends. This CDR3 comprises 14 residues. The CDR3 bases are TGTGCCATCAGGCATGAAGGGGCGAAAGAGACCCAGTACTTC. It encodes CAIRHEGAKETQYF.

CDR3 DNA sequence: TGTGCCAGCAGTTTAGCGGGAGGTCGATGGGAGACCCAGTACTTC. It is translated as CASSLAGGRWETQYF. V is TRBV27 and J is TRBJ2-5; 8 nucleotides agree with TRBD2. CDR1 MNHEY and CDR2 SMNVEV come from the germline V gene (reference sequence). J was trimmed by 5 bases and V by 2 bases; bases with no gene match: 7. The CDR3 is 15 residues long.

The chain employs TRBV7-5 and TRBJ1-1. TRBV7-5 is flagged as a pseudogene. The CDR3 runs 15 residues. The CDR3 region is CVRNFRGGRYTEAFF. CDR3 DNA sequence: TGTGTCAGAAACTTTAGGGGGGGGCGGTACACTGAAGCTTTCTTT.

The rearrangement joins TRBV19 to TRBJ2-7; TRBD2 might be the D (6 bases). V was shortened by 5 bases and J by 3 bases, with 14 bases between the two germline ends. CDR3 length: 14 amino acids. Germline CDR1 LNHDA, CDR2 SQIVND (reference sequence). In nucleotides, the CDR3 is TGTGCCAGTAGTCCCCGGGAGCGGAGCTACGAGCAGTACTTC. Translation: CASSPRERSYEQYF. The full variable domain, rest sourced from reference TRBV19 and TRBJ2-7, is DGGITQSPKYLFRKEGQNVTLSCEQNLNHDAMYWYRQDPGQGLRLIYYSQIVNDFQKGDIAEGYSVSREKKESFPLTVTSAQKNPTAFYLCASSPRERSYEQYFGPGTRLTVT.

CDR3 DNA: TGTGCCACCAGCAGAGAAAGGACGACAGTCACTAATGAAAAACTGTTTTTT. Translated: CATSRERTTVTNEKLFF. V usage is TRBV15 and J usage is TRBJ1-4; a possible D gene is TRBD1 (5 bases). The CDR3 runs 17 residues. Trimming cost V 0 bases and J 2 bases, with 13 bases left between them. Germline V gene lookup returns CDR1 LNHNV and CDR2 YYDKDF (reference sequence).

V usage is TRBV30 and J usage is TRBJ2-3; tentatively, D is TRBD2 (5 bases). Germline V gives CDR1 GTSNPN, CDR2 SVGIG (reference sequence). The V end lost 3 bases, the J end lost 0 bases, and 19 bases lay between the germline ends. This CDR3 spans 17 amino acids. The CDR3 DNA sequence: TGTGCCTGGAGAGAACCATTCGGGGTATCTAGCACAGATACGCAGTATTTT. Translating gives CAWREPFGVSSTDTQYF. Full variable domain (outside the CDR3, taken from reference TRBV30 and TRBJ2-3): SQTIHQWPATLVQPVGSPLSLECTVEGTSNPNLYWYRQAAGRGLQLLFYSVGIGQISSEVPQNLSASRPQDRQFILSSKKLLLSDSGFYLCAWREPFGVSSTDTQYFGPGTRLTVL.

The chain has TRBV6-4 and TRBJ1-4, with a weak D call TRBD1 (6 bases). The ends were cut back, 6 bases at V and 10 bases at J, with 24 bases in the middle. CDR3 length: 16 amino acids. CDR1 and CDR2 from the germline V gene are MRHNA and SNTAGT. The CDR3 DNA reads as TGTGCCAGCAGCGCCAGCCCGGGGGGGCCAGCTGGAAAACTGTTTTTT. It yields the protein CASSASPGGPAGKLFF.